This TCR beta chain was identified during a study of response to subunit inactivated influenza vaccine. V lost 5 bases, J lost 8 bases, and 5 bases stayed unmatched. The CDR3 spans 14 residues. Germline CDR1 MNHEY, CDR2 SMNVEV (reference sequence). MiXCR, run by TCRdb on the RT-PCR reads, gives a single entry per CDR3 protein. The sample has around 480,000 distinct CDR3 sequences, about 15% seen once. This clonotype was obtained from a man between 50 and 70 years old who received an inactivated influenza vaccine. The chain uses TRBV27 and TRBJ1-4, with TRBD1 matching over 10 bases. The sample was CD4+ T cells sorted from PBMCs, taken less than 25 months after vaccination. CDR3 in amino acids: CASSPTGGREKLFF. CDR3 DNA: TGTGCCAGCAGTCCGACAGGGGGCCGGGAAAAACTGTTTTTT. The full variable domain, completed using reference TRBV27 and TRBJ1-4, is EAQVTQNPRYLITVTGKKLTVTCSQNMNHEYMSWYRQDPGLGLRQIYYSMNVEVTDKGDVPEGYKVSRKEKRNFPLILESPSPNQTSLYFCASSPTGGREKLFFGSGTQLSVL.